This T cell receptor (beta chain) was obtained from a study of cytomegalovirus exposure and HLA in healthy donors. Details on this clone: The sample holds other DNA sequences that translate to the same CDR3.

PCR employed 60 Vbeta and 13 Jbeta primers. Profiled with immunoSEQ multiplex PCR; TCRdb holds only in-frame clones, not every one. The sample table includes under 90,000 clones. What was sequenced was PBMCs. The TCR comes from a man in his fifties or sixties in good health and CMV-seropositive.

The chain's CDR3 is CASSRSGNTDTQYF. Here the CDR3 DNA reads TGTGCCAGCAGCCGTAGCGGGAACACAGATACGCAGTATTTT. The V and J genes are TRBV7-9 and TRBJ2-3; the match to TRBD2 covers 8 bases. Germline values: CDR1 SEHNR, CDR2 FQNEAQ (reference sequence). V was pared by 5 bases and J by 2 bases, with 3 bases of the junction left unmatched. The CDR3 contains 14 residues.